This TCR beta chain derives from a study of CD8+CD57+ T cells in acquired aplastic anemia. Study summary: Sorted CD4+ and CD8+ cells yielded DNA averaging approximately 3 ug.

Remarks on this clonotype: Its target is unknown.

Germline assignment: CDR1 LNHDA and CDR2 SQIVND (reference sequence). The length of the CDR3 is 15 residues. V was shortened by 0 bases and J by 6 bases, with 9 bases between the two germline ends. Study-wide findings and caveats: It was found that roughly 29 CD8+ CDR3 sequences were shared between patients and controls. Significance was not reached for CD8+ Simpson's diversity between patients and controls.

Sequenced patients had shown CD8+CD57+ cell expansion by flow cytometry. For CDR3 and TCR beta VDJ profiling, genomic DNA was the template used. Using its own MiXCR run on the reads, TCRdb lists one record per CDR3 protein. The data show some 200,000 distinct CDR3 sequences, with 48% seen just once and about 1.8% held by the top ten. The source material was sorted CD4+, CD8+, or CD8+CD57+ T cells (not recorded which) from PBMCs. This sequence joins TRBV19 and TRBJ1-6; no clear D gene. The sequence was obtained from a human donor with aplastic anemia. CDR3 sequence: CASSIDRGFNSPLHF. The CDR3 DNA sequence: TGTGCCAGTAGTATAGATCGGGGTTTTAATTCACCCCTCCACTTT.